A single T cell receptor beta chain is shown here with its context. The data were taken from a study of blood T cell repertoires in COVID-19. Authors' data handling: Amplified reference gene primers provided the basis for estimating nucleated cell counts. Measured with immunoSEQ multiplex PCR; TCRdb has only the in-frame clones, and not every one. The DNA gave D and trimming, while V, J and clone size come from that table. The sample lists some 400,000 clones, around 87% seen once, with 1% to 1.5% in the top ten. Germline V gene sequence: CDR1 SGHNT, CDR2 YYREEE (reference sequence). The CDR3 has 15 residues. V was pared by 1 base and J by 7 bases, with 5 bases of the junction left unmatched. Across 24 US areas, participants ranged in age from about 18 to 89 years.

Sequenced material: PBMCs or T cells enriched from blood (not recorded which). The chain links TRBV5-4 to TRBJ1-6, with TRBD1 identical over 7 bases. The source is a man aged 25 to 40 who had recovered from COVID-19. The CDR3 here is CASSLTGQKNSPLHF. CDR3 bases: TGTGCCAGCAGCTTGACGGGACAGAAAAATTCACCCCTCCACTTT. Drawing the rest from reference TRBV5-4 and TRBJ1-6, the complete variable domain is ETGVTQSPTHLIKTRGQQVTLRCSSQSGHNTVSWYQQALGQGPQFIFQYYREEENGRGNFPPRFSGLQFPNYSSELNVNALELDDSALYLCASSLTGQKNSPLHFGNGTRLTVT.